This TCR beta chain stems from a study of cytomegalovirus exposure and HLA in healthy donors. Regarding the study as a whole: Testing in vitro showed a few CMV-associated chains specific for CMV antigens. Associated with cytomegalovirus, according to the listing, were 164 TCR beta chains.

Donors were drawn from the roughly 120-subject validation cohort, separate from the approximately 680-subject first cohort. Profiled with immunoSEQ multiplex PCR; TCRdb holds only in-frame clones, not every one. This sample has tens of thousands of clones, with around 92% found just once. The CDR3 spans 15 residues. The germline V gene has CDR1 SGHKS and CDR2 YYEKEE (reference sequence). With 4 bases removed from V and 0 bases from J, the gap between germline ends came to 11 bases. Concerning this clone itself: Its cognate antigen is unknown.

The chain is built from TRBV5-5 and TRBJ2-4; maybe TRBD1 (6 bases). The clonotype originates from a man between 18 and 29 years old in good health and CMV-seronegative. Material for sequencing was PBMCs. CDR3 in DNA: TGTGCCAGCAGCCTGGGGACACTAGCCAAAAACATTCAGTACTTC. Protein sequence: CASSLGTLAKNIQYF.